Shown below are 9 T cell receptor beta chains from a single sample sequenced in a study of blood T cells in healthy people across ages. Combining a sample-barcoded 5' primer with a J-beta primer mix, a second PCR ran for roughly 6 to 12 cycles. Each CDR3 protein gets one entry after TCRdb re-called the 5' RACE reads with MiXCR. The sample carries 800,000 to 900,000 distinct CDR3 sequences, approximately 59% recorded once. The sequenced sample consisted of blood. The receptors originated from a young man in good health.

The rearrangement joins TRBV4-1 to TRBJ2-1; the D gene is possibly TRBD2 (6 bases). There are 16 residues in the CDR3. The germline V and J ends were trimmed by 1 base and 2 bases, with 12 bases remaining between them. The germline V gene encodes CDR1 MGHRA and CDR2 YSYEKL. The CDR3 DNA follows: TGCGCCAGCAGCCAAGTCCCGGGGGTAACCTACAATGAGCAGTTCTTC. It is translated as CASSQVPGVTYNEQFF.

The CDR3 bases are TGTGCCAGCAGTACTAGGGACAGCCACAATGAGCAGTTCTTC. Its translation: CASSTRDSHNEQFF. This chain links TRBV6-2 or TRBV6-3 with TRBJ2-1, with 7 nucleotides matching TRBD1. The CDR3 runs 14 residues. Germline V gene lookup returns CDR1 MNHEY and CDR2 SVGEGT. V was clipped by 5 bases and J by 5 bases; unmatched bases: 6.

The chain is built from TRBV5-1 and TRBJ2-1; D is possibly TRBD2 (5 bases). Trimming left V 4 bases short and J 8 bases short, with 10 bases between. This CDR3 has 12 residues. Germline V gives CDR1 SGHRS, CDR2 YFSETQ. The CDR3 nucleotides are TGCGCCAGCAGCGAGGCGGAGGATGAGCAGTTCTTC. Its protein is CASSEAEDEQFF.

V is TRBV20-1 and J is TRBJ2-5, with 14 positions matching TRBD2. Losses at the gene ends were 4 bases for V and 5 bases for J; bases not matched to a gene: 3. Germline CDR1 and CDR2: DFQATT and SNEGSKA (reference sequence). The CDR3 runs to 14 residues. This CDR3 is CSAKGLAGVETQYF. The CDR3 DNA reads TGCAGTGCTAAGGGACTAGCGGGGGTTGAGACCCAGTACTTC.

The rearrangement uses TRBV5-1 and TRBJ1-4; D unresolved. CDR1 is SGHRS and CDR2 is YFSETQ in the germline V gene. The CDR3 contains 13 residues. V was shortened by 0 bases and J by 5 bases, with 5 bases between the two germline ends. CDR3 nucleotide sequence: TGCGCCAGCAGCTTGGAGGAGAATGAAAAACTGTTTTTT. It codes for CASSLEENEKLFF.

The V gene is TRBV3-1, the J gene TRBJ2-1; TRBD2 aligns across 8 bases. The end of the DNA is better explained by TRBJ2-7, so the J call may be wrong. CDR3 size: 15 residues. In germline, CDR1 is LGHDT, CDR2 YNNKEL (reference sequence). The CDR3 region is CASSQTSGSYNEQYF. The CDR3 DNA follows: TGTGCCAGCAGCCAAACTAGCGGTTCCTACAATGAGCAGTACTTC.

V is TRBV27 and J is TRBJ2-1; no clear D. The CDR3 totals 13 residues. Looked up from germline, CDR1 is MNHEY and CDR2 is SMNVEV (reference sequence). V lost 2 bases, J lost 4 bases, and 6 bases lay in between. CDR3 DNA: TGTGCCAGCAGTTTAGACAAGTACAATGAGCAGTTCTTC. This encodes CASSLDKYNEQFF.

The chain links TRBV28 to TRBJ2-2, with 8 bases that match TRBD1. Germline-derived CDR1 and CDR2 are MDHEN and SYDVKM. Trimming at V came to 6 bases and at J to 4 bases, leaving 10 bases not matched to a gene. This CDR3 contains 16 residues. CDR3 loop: CASSPIATGGTGELFF. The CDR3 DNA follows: TGTGCCAGCAGCCCTATCGCCACAGGGGGCACCGGGGAGCTGTTTTTT.

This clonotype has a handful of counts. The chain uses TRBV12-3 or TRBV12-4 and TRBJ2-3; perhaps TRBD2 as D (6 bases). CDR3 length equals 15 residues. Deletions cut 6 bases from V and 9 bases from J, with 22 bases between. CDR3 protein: CASSGGVRPPETQYF. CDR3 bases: TGTGCCAGCAGCGGCGGGGTCAGGCCGCCGGAAACGCAGTATTTT.